One and the same sample provided the 11 T cell receptor beta chains below, sequenced in a study of blood T cell repertoires in COVID-19. The assay was immunoSEQ multiplex PCR, and TCRdb's table has in-frame clones only and misses some. The sample comprises some 29,000 clones, 70% to 90% of which are singletons, and around 17% rests with the top ten. Sequencing was performed on peripheral blood. Receptors originate from a human donor in a cohort sampled during active COVID-19.

The rearrangement links TRBV29-1 to TRBJ1-3; D perhaps matches TRBD1 (5 bases). This CDR3 comprises 14 residues. The V end lost 4 bases, the J end lost 0 bases, and 10 bases lay between the germline ends. CDR1 SQVTM and CDR2 ANQGSEA come from the germline V gene. CDR3 sequence (DNA): TGCAGCGTTGTCTTCAGGGCCTCTGGAAACACCATATATTTT. It specifies CSVVFRASGNTIYF.

This clone showed up just a few times. The chain carries TRBV28 and TRBJ1-5; the match to TRBD1 covers 8 bases. Germline V gene data show CDR1 as MDHEN and CDR2 as SYDVKM. There are 15 residues in the CDR3. V lost 5 bases, J lost 7 bases, and 10 bases stayed unmatched. The CDR3 coding sequence is TGTGCCAGCAGTCCCAGACAGGGGTCGGGGCAGCCCCAGCATTTT. This gives the protein CASSPRQGSGQPQHF. Supplemented by reference TRBV28 and TRBJ1-5, the full variable domain reads DVKVTQSSRYLVKRTGEKVFLECVQDMDHENMFWYRQDPGLGLRLIYFSYDVKMKEKGDIPEGYSVSREKKERFSLILESASTNQTSMYLCASSPRQGSGQPQHFGDGTRLSIL.

This clone was detected a few times. The V call is TRBV19, the J call TRBJ1-1, with D hard to call. This CDR3 is 14 amino acids long. Trimming took 3 bases from V and 10 from J, leaving 18 bases between them. Germline V gives CDR1 LNHDA, CDR2 SQIVND (reference sequence). CDR3 DNA sequence: TGTGCCAGTAGTATCACCCTGAGGGATTCGACAGCTTTCTTT. Translation: CASSITLRDSTAFF.

The J gene is TRBJ1-2, the V gene TRBV6-5; unclear D gene. V was cut by 4 bases and J by 0 bases, with 9 bases left in between. Germline V gene data show CDR1 as MNHEY and CDR2 as SVGAGI. This CDR3 has 14 amino acids. This CDR3 is CASSFRQSNYGYTF. In DNA, the CDR3 is TGTGCCAGCAGTTTCAGGCAGTCTAACTATGGCTACACCTTC.

This chain joins TRBV5-4 and TRBJ2-2, with TRBD2 identical over 15 bases. The CDR3 extends over 17 amino acids. V was clipped by 4 bases and J by 3 bases; unmatched bases: 4. Germline CDR1 reads SGHNT; CDR2 reads YYREEE (reference sequence). CDR3 sequence (DNA): TGTGCCAGCAGCGCGGGACTAGCGGGGGGCCACACCGGGGAGCTGTTTTTT. Protein product: CASSAGLAGGHTGELFF.

The CDR3 coding sequence is TGTGCCAGCTCCCCGGCGGCGGCTGGGAATGAAAAACTGTTTTTT. Residues: CASSPAAAGNEKLFF. V and J are TRBV18 and TRBJ1-4; D ambiguous. Germline values: CDR1 KGHSH, CDR2 LQKENI. This CDR3 has 15 amino acids. V lost 6 bases, J lost 5 bases, and 16 bases lay in between.

This chain connects TRBV28 to TRBJ1-1; D remains ambiguous. Looked up from germline, CDR1 is MDHEN and CDR2 is SYDVKM. V lost 5 bases and J lost 5, with 12 bases in between. The length of the CDR3 is 13 residues. CDR3 DNA sequence: TGTGCCAGCAGTCGGACTTTTAGGACTGAAGCTTTCTTT. Amino acid sequence: CASSRTFRTEAFF.

The chain carries TRBV7-9 and TRBJ2-1; TRBD2 might be the D (5 bases). The V gene lost 2 bases and the J gene lost 5 bases, with 7 bases spanning the gap. Germline V gives CDR1 SEHNR, CDR2 FQNEAQ (reference sequence). This CDR3 has 13 residues. The CDR3 coding sequence is TGTGCCAGCAGCTTAATGGAGGACAATGAGCAGTTCTTC. It translates to CASSLMEDNEQFF.

The J gene is TRBJ2-5, the V gene TRBV6-5, with D uncertain. CDR1 MNHEY and CDR2 SVGAGI come from the germline V gene. V lost 3 bases to trimming and J lost 5 bases, with 16 bases between them. This CDR3 comprises 15 residues. CDR3 amino acids: CASSYDVSRPETQYF. The DNA of the CDR3 is TGTGCCAGCAGTTATGATGTCTCCAGGCCGGAGACCCAGTACTTC.

The V and J genes are TRBV28 and TRBJ2-6, with 8 bases identical to TRBD1. CDR3 length: 16 amino acids. V trimming: 5 bases; J trimming: 4 bases; junction bases outside the gene matches: 7. The V gene's germline CDR1 is MDHEN and CDR2 SYDVKM. CDR3: CASSPWQGAGANVLTF. The CDR3 DNA is TGTGCCAGCAGTCCTTGGCAGGGGGCGGGGGCCAACGTCCTGACTTTC.

This clone was counted between two and nine times. The chain combines TRBV6-1 with TRBJ2-6; weak D call: TRBD1 (5 bases). CDR3 length: 17 residues. Trimming removed 0 bases from V and 0 bases from J, with 9 bases in between. CDR1 and CDR2 (germline): MNHNS, SASEGT. CDR3 region: CASSEAQGSSGANVLTF. In DNA form, the CDR3 reads TGTGCCAGCAGTGAAGCGCAGGGTTCCTCTGGGGCCAACGTCCTGACTTTC.